Each of the 29 T cell receptor beta chains below was sequenced from the same sample in a study of OX40 agonist ivuxolimab in advanced cancers. Data came from immunoSEQ multiplex PCR; TCRdb stores just in-frame clones and leaves some out. The sample records about 69,000 clones, roughly nine tenths being singletons. The material sequenced was CD4+ or CD8+ T cells sorted from blood, taken in a trial of the OX40 agonist ivuxolimab. Source of these receptors: an adult with an advanced solid tumor such as melanoma, head and neck, liver or kidney cancer.

The V and J genes are TRBV23-1 and TRBJ2-5; TRBD1 aligns across 7 bases. TRBV23-1 counts as an open reading frame of uncertain function. Unmatched junction bases numbered 17, after V lost 4 bases and J lost 0 bases. This CDR3 contains 19 residues. The CDR3 region has the DNA TGCGCCAGCAGTCGAACCCCAAGGGGGCAAAATTTGTACCAAGAGACCCAGTACTTC. It translates to CASSRTPRGQNLYQETQYF.

In its sample, this clone was seen a few times. The V and J genes are TRBV6-6 and TRBJ2-3; D unclear. Trimming stripped 6 bases from V and 5 bases from J, with 6 bases between. Per the germline V gene, CDR1 is MNHNY and CDR2 is SVGAGI (reference sequence). The CDR3 length is 11 residues. CDR3 region: CASSLEDTQYF. For the CDR3, the DNA is TGTGCCAGCAGCCTAGAAGATACGCAGTATTTT.

The rearrangement links TRBV6-6 to TRBJ2-1; 10 bases align to TRBD1. There are 15 residues in the CDR3. The germline V gene has CDR1 MNHNY and CDR2 SVGAGI (reference sequence). V was pared by 6 bases and J by 4 bases, with 6 bases of the junction left unmatched. CDR3 nucleotides: TGTGCCAGCAGGCAGGGACAGGGGCCTTACAATGAGCAGTTCTTC. Its translation is CASRQGQGPYNEQFF.

This clone has only a few counts. The chain carries TRBV19 and TRBJ1-5; weak D call: TRBD1 (5 bases). The CDR3 has 14 amino acids. Germline CDR1 reads LNHDA; CDR2 reads SQIVND (reference sequence). The ends were cut back, 8 bases at V and 9 bases at J, with 20 bases in the middle. Written as DNA, the CDR3 is TGTGCCAGTCAACGGGGACCCCGGATTACGCCCCAGCATTTT. It codes for CASQRGPRITPQHF.

The chain has TRBV5-1 and TRBJ2-2, with unresolved D. V was cut by 0 bases and J by 2 bases, with 11 bases left in between. Germline loops: CDR1 SGHRS, CDR2 YFSETQ. The CDR3 contains 16 residues. CDR3 amino acids: CASSLDSAANTGELFF. CDR3 nucleotide sequence: TGCGCCAGCAGCTTGGATTCCGCAGCCAACACCGGGGAGCTGTTTTTT.

The V and J genes are TRBV12-2 and TRBJ2-7; TRBD2, the table's D call, lacks a check against the DNA. TRBV12-2 is flagged as a pseudogene. The CDR3 is 15 amino acids. The CDR3: CASRLLIAGYYEQYF. The CDR3 DNA follows: TGTGCAAGTCGCTTATTAATAGCGGGATACTACGAGCAGTACTTC.

The rearrangement links TRBV6-5 to TRBJ1-2; D perhaps matches TRBD1 (6 bases). V shed 2 bases and J shed 4 bases, with 14 bases lying between them. This CDR3 is built from 15 residues. The germline CDR1 and CDR2 sequences are MNHEY and SVGAGI. The CDR3 reads CASSYGGAATYGYTF. The DNA of the CDR3 is TGTGCCAGCAGTTACGGGGGGGCCGCCACCTATGGCTACACCTTC.

V gene TRBV28 combines with J gene TRBJ1-5; D not resolved. The CDR3 is 15 residues long. The germline gives CDR1 MDHEN, CDR2 SYDVKM. The germline V and J ends were trimmed by 7 bases and 0 bases, with 13 bases remaining between them. The CDR3 DNA follows: TGTGCCAGCACCTCATCGGGTTATAGCAATCAGCCCCAGCATTTT. Encoded protein: CASTSSGYSNQPQHF.

The rearrangement joins TRBV27 to TRBJ2-3, with 9 bases aligning to TRBD2. The CDR3 spans 17 residues. V gave up 4 bases and J gave up 2 bases; unmatched junction bases: 10. CDR1 and CDR2 from the germline V gene are MNHEY and SMNVEV (reference sequence). The CDR3 DNA follows: TGTGCCAGCAGTTACCTGGGAGCGGGAGGTTACACAGATACGCAGTATTTT. It codes for CASSYLGAGGYTDTQYF.

J is TRBJ1-5 and V is TRBV7-8; possibly TRBD1 for D (5 bases). CDR1 and CDR2 (germline): SGHVS, FQNEAQ. The CDR3 has 15 residues. V lost 2 bases and J lost 2, with 10 bases in between. The CDR3 is CASSLSLGGNQPQHF. DNA for the CDR3: TGTGCCAGCAGCTTAAGCTTGGGGGGCAATCAGCCCCAGCATTTT.

This clone was recorded only once. The chain carries TRBV27 and TRBJ2-2; 11 bases agree with TRBD2. Trimming at V came to 5 bases and at J to 6 bases, leaving 11 bases not matched to a gene. Germline-derived CDR1 and CDR2 are MNHEY and SMNVEV (reference sequence). CDR3 size: 17 residues. The chain's CDR3 is CASSTTTSGSFAGELFF. CDR3 nucleotides: TGTGCCAGCAGTACAACTACTAGCGGGAGTTTCGCCGGGGAGCTGTTTTTT.

The V gene is TRBV19, the J gene TRBJ2-1, with 10 bases that match TRBD1. The V and J ends lost 3 bases and 6 bases, in that order; junction bases with no gene match: 8. This CDR3 region has 16 residues. CDR1 LNHDA and CDR2 SQIVND come from the germline V gene (reference sequence). CDR3 sequence: CASSIFAGQGINEQFF. The CDR3 nucleotides read TGTGCCAGTAGTATTTTCGCGGGACAGGGGATCAATGAGCAGTTCTTC.

The chain uses TRBV23-1 and TRBJ2-5; D tentatively reads TRBD1 or TRBD2 (5 bases each). TRBV23-1 is reported as an ORF; its role is uncertain. Trimming removed 2 bases from V and 3 bases from J, with 19 bases in between. The CDR3 is made up of 17 amino acids. The CDR3 sequence: CASSQTPWGIEKETQYF. CDR3 bases: TGCGCCAGCAGTCAAACGCCCTGGGGGATCGAAAAAGAGACCCAGTACTTC.

The chain recombines TRBV7-2 with TRBJ2-3; 10 bases match TRBD1. V lost 5 bases to trimming and J lost 1 base; unmatched junction nucleotides: 12. The CDR3 is 18 amino acids. From germline, CDR1 is SGHTA and CDR2 FQGNSA. This CDR3 is CASSNRDRGFFRTDTQYF. The DNA for the CDR3 is TGTGCCAGCAGCAACCGGGACAGGGGCTTTTTTCGCACAGATACGCAGTATTTT.

The rearrangement uses TRBV10-3 and TRBJ2-7, with D unclear. Germline loops: CDR1 ENHRY, CDR2 SYGVKD. Trimming shortened V by 4 bases and J by 0 bases, and 4 bases separated the two germline ends. This CDR3 comprises 12 residues. The CDR3 DNA follows: TGTGCCATCAGTGGAAACTCCTACGAGCAGTACTTC. As protein: CAISGNSYEQYF.

Only a few counts were recorded for this clone. In DNA form, the CDR3 reads TGTGCCAGCAGCTTAGGGTTGCGGGGGGACTCATACGAGCAGTACTTC. The encoded protein is CASSLGLRGDSYEQYF. The genes are TRBV7-2 and TRBJ2-7, with 8 positions matching TRBD2. The CDR3 runs to 16 residues. From germline, CDR1 is SGHTA and CDR2 FQGNSA. Unmatched junction bases numbered 9, after V lost 1 base and J lost 4 bases. The variable domain in full, completed from reference TRBV7-2 and TRBJ2-7, reads GAGVSQSPSNKVTEKGKDVELRCDPISGHTALYWYRQSLGQGLEFLIYFQGNSAPDKSGLPSDRFSAERTGGSVSTLTIQRTQQEDSAVYLCASSLGLRGDSYEQYFGPGTRLTVT.

This chain joins TRBV4-2 and TRBJ1-2; D is unresolved. Trimming removed 5 bases at V and 7 bases at J, with 14 bases between. Germline V gene sequence: CDR1 LGHNA, CDR2 YNFKEQ. There are 13 residues in the CDR3. The CDR3 loop reads CASSMAVGFGYTF. In nucleotides, the CDR3 is TGTGCCAGCAGCATGGCCGTCGGCTTTGGCTACACCTTC.

DNA for the CDR3: TGTGCCAGCAGTTACCCGGGGCGCACTGAAGCTTTCTTT. Encoded protein: CASSYPGRTEAFF. The J gene is TRBJ1-1, the V gene TRBV6-6; maybe TRBD1 (5 bases). The CDR3 loop spans 13 amino acids. Trimming removed 2 bases from V and 4 bases from J, with 8 bases in between. Looked up from germline, CDR1 is MNHNY and CDR2 is SVGAGI (reference sequence).

The chain combines TRBV30 with TRBJ2-3, with D tentatively TRBD1 (7 bases). The germline CDR1 and CDR2 sequences are GTSNPN and SVGIG (reference sequence). V was pared by 4 bases and J by 7 bases, with 15 bases between. There are 13 residues in the CDR3. The CDR3 coding sequence is TGTGCCTGGAAGGTCGGAGGGGGCAATACGCAGTATTTT. Amino acid sequence: CAWKVGGGNTQYF.

J is TRBJ2-1 and V is TRBV4-1, with 8 bases matching TRBD2. The CDR3 is 13 amino acids. Germline trimming cut 4 bases from V and 5 bases from J; bases unmatched to any gene: 1. Germline V gene data show CDR1 as MGHRA and CDR2 as YSYEKL. CDR3 in amino acids: CASSLSGNNEQFF. The CDR3 bases are TGCGCCAGCAGCCTTAGCGGGAACAATGAGCAGTTCTTC.

The chain links TRBV30 to TRBJ2-1; D possibly corresponds to TRBD2 (5 bases). The CDR3 spans 13 residues. Per the germline V gene, CDR1 is GTSNPN and CDR2 is SVGIG (reference sequence). With 0 bases removed from V and 10 bases from J, the gap between germline ends came to 13 bases. CDR3 nucleotide sequence: TGTGCCTGGAGTGTACGGAGCGGACTCGAGCAGTTCTTC. It yields the protein CAWSVRSGLEQFF.

This chain connects TRBV25-1 to TRBJ2-3; 8 bases fit TRBD2. The CDR3 spans 16 residues. Germline assignment: CDR1 MGHDK and CDR2 SYGVNS. V dropped 2 bases and J dropped 2; count of bases not matched to a gene: 6. The CDR3 region is CASSETSGDYTDTQYF. The CDR3 region has the DNA TGTGCCAGCAGTGAAACTAGCGGAGACTACACAGATACGCAGTATTTT.

This rearrangement joins TRBV9 to TRBJ1-2; 12 nucleotides agree with TRBD1. V lost 0 bases and J lost 2; bases outside the gene matches: 5. CDR1 is SGDLS, CDR2 YYNGEE, per germline. The CDR3 covers 17 residues. CDR3 sequence: CASSVVGQGAYNYGYTF. In DNA form, the CDR3 reads TGTGCCAGCAGCGTAGTGGGACAGGGGGCCTACAACTATGGCTACACCTTC. The variable domain in full, with the rest retrieved from reference TRBV9 and TRBJ1-2, is DSGVTQTPKHLITATGQRVTLRCSPRSGDLSVYWYQQSLDQGLQFLIQYYNGEERAKGNILERFSAQQFPDLHSELNLSSLELGDSALYFCASSVVGQGAYNYGYTFGSGTRLTVV.

The V gene is TRBV6-1, the J gene TRBJ1-6; D possibly corresponds to TRBD1 (5 bases). With 8 bases removed from V and 7 bases from J, the gap between germline ends came to 12 bases. The CDR3 loop spans 13 amino acids. Germline V CDR1 and CDR2: MNHNS, SASEGT. The CDR3 coding sequence is TGTGCCAGCGGGCGGGGGAGGAATTCACCCCTCCACTTT. Translating gives CASGRGRNSPLHF.

The V gene is TRBV27, the J gene TRBJ1-5, with D possibly TRBD1 on 6 matching bases. This CDR3 is 14 amino acids long. From germline, CDR1 is MNHEY and CDR2 SMNVEV (reference sequence). The V gene lost 6 bases and the J gene lost 0 bases, with 9 bases spanning the gap. CDR3: CASRETGSNQPQHF. CDR3 nucleotides: TGTGCCAGCAGGGAGACAGGTAGCAATCAGCCCCAGCATTTT.

This chain connects TRBV5-1 to TRBJ1-1; a weak D match, TRBD1 (6 bases). The germline V and J ends were trimmed by 2 bases and 4 bases, with 18 bases remaining between them. This CDR3 region has 16 residues. CDR1 and CDR2 (germline): SGHRS, YFSETQ. The CDR3 region has the DNA TGCGCCAGCAGCTTATCCCACAGGGCGCGCGGCACTGAAGCTTTCTTT. It encodes CASSLSHRARGTEAFF. The variable domain in full, with the rest retrieved from reference TRBV5-1 and TRBJ1-1, is KAGVTQTPRYLIKTRGQQVTLSCSPISGHRSVSWYQQTPGQGLQFLFEYFSETQRNKGNFPGRFSGRQFSNSRSEMNVSTLELGDSALYLCASSLSHRARGTEAFFGQGTRLTVV.

The sample holds one count of this clone. The chain links TRBV5-4 to TRBJ2-7, with 7 nucleotides matching TRBD2. The CDR3 runs to 13 residues. Trimming removed 2 bases from V and 5 bases from J; junction bases left unmatched: 4. CDR1 is SGHNT and CDR2 is YYREEE in the germline V gene (reference sequence). The CDR3: CASSFAGAHEQYF. The CDR3 DNA is TGTGCCAGCAGCTTCGCGGGAGCCCACGAGCAGTACTTC.

V gene TRBV27 combines with J gene TRBJ1-1; D remains unclear. V shed 7 bases and J shed 2 bases, with 8 bases lying between them. The CDR3 has 12 residues. Germline assignment: CDR1 MNHEY and CDR2 SMNVEV (reference sequence). The CDR3 is CASISVNTEAFF. The CDR3 DNA sequence: TGTGCCAGCATATCGGTTAACACTGAAGCTTTCTTT.

The CDR3 nucleotides are TGCGCCAGCAGCCCCGGACTAGCGGGAGGTCATACCTACAATGAGCAGTTCTTC. Translating it yields CASSPGLAGGHTYNEQFF. This chain connects TRBV4-1 to TRBJ2-1, with 14 bases aligning to TRBD2. V was pared by 4 bases and J by 2 bases, with 7 bases of the junction left unmatched. Germline lookup yields CDR1 MGHRA and CDR2 YSYEKL. The CDR3 spans 18 residues.